This T cell receptor beta chain was profiled in a study of prognosis after radiotherapy for stage I lung cancer. Study-wide context: The study enrolled patients with stage I non-small cell lung cancer between early 2018 and early 2019. General study points: Nobody established whether the expanded TCR clones were specific to the tumor.

The CDR3 is 17 amino acids. Germline V lookup: CDR1 MNHNS, CDR2 SASEGT. V was trimmed by 7 bases and J by 1 base, leaving 19 bases between them. From genomic DNA, two-round multiplex PCR was used to amplify TCR beta CDR3. For every TRBV and TRBJ gene, a specific primer was used in first-round PCR. TCRdb independently ran MiXCR on the multiplex PCR reads; one entry per CDR3 protein. The sample lists roughly 23,000 distinct CDR3 sequences; roughly 43% were seen once. Turning to this clonotype: Its antigen is currently unknown.

V is TRBV6-1 and J is TRBJ2-2; D is possibly TRBD2 (6 bases). This TCR came from a donor aged 50 or older with non-small cell lung cancer. Specimen: PBMCs, collected before or after stereotactic body radiation therapy (not recorded which). CDR3 bases: TGTGCCAGCATGCCCGGCCGGACGGGAGTGAACACCGGGGAGCTGTTTTTT. This sequence encodes CASMPGRTGVNTGELFF.